This T cell receptor beta chain was sequenced for a study of radiation and T cells in renal cell carcinoma. Whole-study results and caveats: From baseline, blood top tumor clonotypes peaked at 2 weeks post-radiation. Pretreatment tumor biopsies were lacking, so baseline clonotypes are unknown.

TCRdb's table, derived via immunoSEQ multiplex PCR, lists solely in-frame clones and lacks some. Of some 97,000 clones in the sample, 80% to 90% were seen once. Noted time point: blood 4 weeks post-SBRT, at nephrectomy. Noted treatment: 15 Gy SBRT to primary tumor, nephrectomy 4 weeks later. This clone was detected ten times or more. The antigen remains unidentified. This CDR3 is 13 amino acids long. V lost 4 bases and J 6 bases, leaving 13 bases between the germline ends. Germline assignment: CDR1 SQVTM and CDR2 ANQGSEA. The source of this sequence is a man aged 55 to 70 with renal cell carcinoma. The chain recombines TRBV29-1 with TRBJ2-1; weak D call: TRBD2 (6 bases). The specimen comprised blood, sampled from a patient whose treatment included radiotherapy and nephrectomy. Here the CDR3 DNA reads TGCAGCGTTGTGACTAGGGGTTCCAATGAGCAGTTCTTC. Translating it yields CSVVTRGSNEQFF.